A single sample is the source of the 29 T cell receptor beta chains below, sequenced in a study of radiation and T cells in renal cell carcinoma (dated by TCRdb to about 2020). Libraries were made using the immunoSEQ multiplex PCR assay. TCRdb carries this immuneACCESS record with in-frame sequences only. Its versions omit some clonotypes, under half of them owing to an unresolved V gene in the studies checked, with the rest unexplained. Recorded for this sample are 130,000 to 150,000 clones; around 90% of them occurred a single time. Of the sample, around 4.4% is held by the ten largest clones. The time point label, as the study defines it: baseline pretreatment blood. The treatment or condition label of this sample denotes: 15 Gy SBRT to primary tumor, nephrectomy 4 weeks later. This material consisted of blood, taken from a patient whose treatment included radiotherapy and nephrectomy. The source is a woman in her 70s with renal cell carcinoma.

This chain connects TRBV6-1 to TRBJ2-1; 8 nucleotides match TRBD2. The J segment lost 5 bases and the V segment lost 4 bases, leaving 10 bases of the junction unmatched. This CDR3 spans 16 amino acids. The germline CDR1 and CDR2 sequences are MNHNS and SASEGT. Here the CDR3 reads CASSALKRGIDNEQFF. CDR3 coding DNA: TGTGCCAGCAGTGCGCTAAAGCGGGGGATCGACAATGAGCAGTTCTTC.

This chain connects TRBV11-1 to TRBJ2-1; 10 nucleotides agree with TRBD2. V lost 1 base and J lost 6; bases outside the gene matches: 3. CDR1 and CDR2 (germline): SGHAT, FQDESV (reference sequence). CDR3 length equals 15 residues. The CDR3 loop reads CASSLGAGGLNEQFF. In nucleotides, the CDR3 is TGTGCCAGCAGCTTAGGAGCGGGGGGGCTCAATGAGCAGTTCTTC. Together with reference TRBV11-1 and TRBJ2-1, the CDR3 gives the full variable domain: EAEVAQSPRYKITEKSQAVAFWCDPISGHATLYWYRQILGQGPELLVQFQDESVVDDSQLPKDRFSAERLKGVDSTLKIQPAELGDSAMYLCASSLGAGGLNEQFFGPGTRLTVL.

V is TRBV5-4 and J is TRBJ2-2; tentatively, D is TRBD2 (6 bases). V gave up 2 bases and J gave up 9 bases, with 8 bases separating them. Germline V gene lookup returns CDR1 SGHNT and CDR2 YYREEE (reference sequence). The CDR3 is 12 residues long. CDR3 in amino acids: CASSFGGRELFF. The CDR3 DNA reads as TGTGCCAGCAGCTTTGGGGGGAGGGAGCTGTTTTTT.

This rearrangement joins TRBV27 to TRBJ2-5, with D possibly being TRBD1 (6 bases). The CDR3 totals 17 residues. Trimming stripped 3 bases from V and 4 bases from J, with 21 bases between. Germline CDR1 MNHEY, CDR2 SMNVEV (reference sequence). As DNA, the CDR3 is TGTGCCAGCAGTTTCGCCCGCTCCGGACAGTACCGAGAGACCCAGTACTTC. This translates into CASSFARSGQYRETQYF.

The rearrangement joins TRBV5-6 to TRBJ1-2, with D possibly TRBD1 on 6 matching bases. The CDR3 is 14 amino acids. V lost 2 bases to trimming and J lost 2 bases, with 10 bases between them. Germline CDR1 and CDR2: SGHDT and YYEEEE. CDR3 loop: CASSLTGPNYGYTF. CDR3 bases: TGTGCCAGCAGCTTAACAGGGCCCAACTATGGCTACACCTTC.

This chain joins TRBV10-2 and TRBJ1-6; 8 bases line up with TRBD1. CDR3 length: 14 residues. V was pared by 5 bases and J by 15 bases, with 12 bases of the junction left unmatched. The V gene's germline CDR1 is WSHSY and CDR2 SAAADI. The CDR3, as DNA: TGCGCCAGCAGTCCCGGACAGGGTCGGAGTCTCCTCCACTTT. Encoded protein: CASSPGQGRSLLHF.

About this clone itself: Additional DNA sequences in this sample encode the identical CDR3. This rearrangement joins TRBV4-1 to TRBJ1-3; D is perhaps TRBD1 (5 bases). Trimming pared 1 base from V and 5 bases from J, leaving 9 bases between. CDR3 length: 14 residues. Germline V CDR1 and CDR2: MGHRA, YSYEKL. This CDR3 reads CASSQGQGRNTIYF. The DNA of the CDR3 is TGCGCCAGCAGCCAAGGGCAGGGTCGAAACACCATATATTTT.

CDR3 in amino acids: CASSLAGSYEQYF. The DNA of the CDR3 is TGTGCCAGCAGCTTAGCGGGGTCCTACGAGCAGTACTTC. The chain combines TRBV7-2 with TRBJ2-7; D gene uncertain. The CDR3 runs to 13 residues. Trimming removed 0 bases from V and 1 base from J, with 4 bases in between. Germline CDR1 SGHTA, CDR2 FQGNSA.

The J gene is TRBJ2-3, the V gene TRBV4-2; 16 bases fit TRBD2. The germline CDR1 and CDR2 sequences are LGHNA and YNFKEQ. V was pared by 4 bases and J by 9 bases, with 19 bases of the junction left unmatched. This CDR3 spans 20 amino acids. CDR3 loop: CASSRQNPGTSGGERGTQYF. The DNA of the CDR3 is TGTGCCAGCAGCCGACAGAACCCCGGGACTAGCGGGGGGGAGCGAGGGACGCAGTATTTT.

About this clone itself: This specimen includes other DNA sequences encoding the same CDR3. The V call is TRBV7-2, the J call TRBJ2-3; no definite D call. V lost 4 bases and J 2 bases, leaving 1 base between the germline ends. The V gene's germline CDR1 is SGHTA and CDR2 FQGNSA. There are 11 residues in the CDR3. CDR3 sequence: CASSSTDTQYF. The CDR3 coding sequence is TGTGCCAGCAGCTCCACAGATACGCAGTATTTT.

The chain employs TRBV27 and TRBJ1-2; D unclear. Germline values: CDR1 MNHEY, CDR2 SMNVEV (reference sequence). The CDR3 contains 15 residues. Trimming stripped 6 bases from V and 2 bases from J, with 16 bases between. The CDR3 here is CASRGGTLPNYGYTF. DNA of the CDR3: TGTGCCAGCAGAGGTGGCACCCTCCCAAACTATGGCTACACCTTC.

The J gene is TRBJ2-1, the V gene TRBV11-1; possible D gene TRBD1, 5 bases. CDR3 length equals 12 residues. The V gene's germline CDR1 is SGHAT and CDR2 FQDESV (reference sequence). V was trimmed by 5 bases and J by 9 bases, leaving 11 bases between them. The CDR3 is CASSDQGSEQFF. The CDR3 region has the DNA TGTGCCAGCAGCGACCAGGGCTCTGAGCAGTTCTTC. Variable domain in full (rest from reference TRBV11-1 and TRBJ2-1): EAEVAQSPRYKITEKSQAVAFWCDPISGHATLYWYRQILGQGPELLVQFQDESVVDDSQLPKDRFSAERLKGVDSTLKIQPAELGDSAMYLCASSDQGSEQFFGPGTRLTVL.

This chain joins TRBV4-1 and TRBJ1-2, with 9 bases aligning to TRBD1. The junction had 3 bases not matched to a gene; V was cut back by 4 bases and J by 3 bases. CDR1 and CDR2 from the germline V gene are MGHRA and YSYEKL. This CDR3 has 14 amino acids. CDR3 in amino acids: CASSPTGGDYGYTF. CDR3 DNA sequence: TGCGCCAGCAGCCCGACAGGGGGGGACTATGGCTACACCTTC.

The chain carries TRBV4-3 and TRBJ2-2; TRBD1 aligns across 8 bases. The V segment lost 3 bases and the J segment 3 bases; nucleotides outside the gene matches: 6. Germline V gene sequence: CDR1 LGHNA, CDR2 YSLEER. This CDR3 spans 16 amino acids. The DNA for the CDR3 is TGCGCCAGCAGCCAGGACCGGGACAGGTACACCGGGGAGCTGTTTTTT. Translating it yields CASSQDRDRYTGELFF.

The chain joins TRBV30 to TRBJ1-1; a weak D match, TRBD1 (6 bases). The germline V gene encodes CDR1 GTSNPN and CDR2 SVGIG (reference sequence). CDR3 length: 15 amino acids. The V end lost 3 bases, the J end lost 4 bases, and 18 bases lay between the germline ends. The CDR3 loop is CAWRQGGIASTEAFF. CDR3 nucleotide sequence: TGTGCCTGGAGACAGGGAGGGATCGCGAGCACTGAAGCTTTCTTT.

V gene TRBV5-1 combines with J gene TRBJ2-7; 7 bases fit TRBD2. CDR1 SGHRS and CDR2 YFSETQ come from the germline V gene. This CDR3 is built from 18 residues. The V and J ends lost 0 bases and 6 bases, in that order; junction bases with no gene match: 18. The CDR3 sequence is CASSLGIGRTLGSGEQYF. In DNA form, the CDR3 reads TGCGCCAGCAGCTTGGGCATCGGGAGGACCTTAGGTTCCGGCGAGCAGTACTTC.

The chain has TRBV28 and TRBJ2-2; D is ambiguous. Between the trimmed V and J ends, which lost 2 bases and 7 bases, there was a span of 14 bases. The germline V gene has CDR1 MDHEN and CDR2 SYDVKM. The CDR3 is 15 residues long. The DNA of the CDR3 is TGTGCCAGCAGTTTAATGAGAGGTTCGGGCGGGGAGCTGTTTTTT. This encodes CASSLMRGSGGELFF.

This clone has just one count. The CDR3: CASRAHSGTLLYEQYF. The DNA for the CDR3 is TGCGCCAGCAGGGCCCATTCCGGGACGCTGCTGTACGAGCAGTACTTC. J is TRBJ2-7 and V is TRBV5-1, with D possibly being TRBD1 or TRBD2 (5 bases each). The CDR3 contains 16 residues. Germline loops: CDR1 SGHRS, CDR2 YFSETQ. Trimming stripped 5 bases from V and 4 bases from J, with 22 bases between. The full variable domain, completed using reference TRBV5-1 and TRBJ2-7, is KAGVTQTPRYLIKTRGQQVTLSCSPISGHRSVSWYQQTPGQGLQFLFEYFSETQRNKGNFPGRFSGRQFSNSRSEMNVSTLELGDSALYLCASRAHSGTLLYEQYFGPGTRLTVT.

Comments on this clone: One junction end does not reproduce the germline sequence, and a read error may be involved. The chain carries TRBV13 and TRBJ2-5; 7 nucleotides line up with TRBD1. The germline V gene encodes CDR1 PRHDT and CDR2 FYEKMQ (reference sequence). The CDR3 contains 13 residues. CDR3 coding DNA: TGTGCCAGCAGCATAGGACAGGAAGAGACCCAGTACTTC. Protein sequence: CASSIGQEETQYF.

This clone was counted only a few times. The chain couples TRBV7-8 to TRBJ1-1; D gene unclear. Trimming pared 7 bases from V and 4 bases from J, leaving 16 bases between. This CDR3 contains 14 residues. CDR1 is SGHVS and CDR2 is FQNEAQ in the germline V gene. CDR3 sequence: CASTLSLGLTEAFF. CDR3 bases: TGTGCCAGCACCCTATCCCTTGGGCTCACTGAAGCTTTCTTT.

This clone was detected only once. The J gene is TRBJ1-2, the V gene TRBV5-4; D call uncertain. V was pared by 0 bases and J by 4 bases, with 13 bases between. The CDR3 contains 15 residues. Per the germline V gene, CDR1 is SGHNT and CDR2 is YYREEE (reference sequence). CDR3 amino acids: CASSLGLTETYGYTF. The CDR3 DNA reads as TGTGCCAGCAGCTTGGGATTAACAGAAACCTATGGCTACACCTTC.

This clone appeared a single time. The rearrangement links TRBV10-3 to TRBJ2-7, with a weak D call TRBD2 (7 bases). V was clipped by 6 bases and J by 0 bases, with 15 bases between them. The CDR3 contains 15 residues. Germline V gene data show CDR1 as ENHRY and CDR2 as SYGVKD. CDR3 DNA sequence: TGTGCCATCAGGGGGGGGCTACTGAGCTCCTACGAGCAGTACTTC. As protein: CAIRGGLLSSYEQYF.

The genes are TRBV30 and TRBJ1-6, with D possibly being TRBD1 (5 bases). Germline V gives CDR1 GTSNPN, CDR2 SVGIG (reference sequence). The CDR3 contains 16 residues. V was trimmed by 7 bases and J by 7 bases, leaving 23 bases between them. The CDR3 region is CASNPTAGTGNSPLHF. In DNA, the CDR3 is TGTGCCTCCAATCCGACCGCCGGGACGGGAAATTCACCCCTCCACTTT. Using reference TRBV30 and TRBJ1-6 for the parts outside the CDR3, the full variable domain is SQTIHQWPATLVQPVGSPLSLECTVEGTSNPNLYWYRQAAGRGLQLLFYSVGIGQISSEVPQNLSASRPQDRQFILSSKKLLLSDSGFYLCASNPTAGTGNSPLHFGNGTRLTVT.

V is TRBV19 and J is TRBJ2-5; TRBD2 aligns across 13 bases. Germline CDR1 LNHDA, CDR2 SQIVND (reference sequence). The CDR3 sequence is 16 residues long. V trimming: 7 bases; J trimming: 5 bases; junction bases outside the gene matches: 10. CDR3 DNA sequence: TGTGCCAGTACCATGGGACTAGCGGGGTTAGGGGAGACCCAGTACTTC. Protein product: CASTMGLAGLGETQYF.

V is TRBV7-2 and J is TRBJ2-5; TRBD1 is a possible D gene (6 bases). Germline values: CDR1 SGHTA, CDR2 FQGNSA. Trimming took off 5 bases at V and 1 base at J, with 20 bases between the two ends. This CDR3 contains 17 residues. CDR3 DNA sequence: TGTGCCAGCAGCCCCCTCTCGGGACACCACACCCAAGAGACCCAGTACTTC. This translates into CASSPLSGHHTQETQYF.

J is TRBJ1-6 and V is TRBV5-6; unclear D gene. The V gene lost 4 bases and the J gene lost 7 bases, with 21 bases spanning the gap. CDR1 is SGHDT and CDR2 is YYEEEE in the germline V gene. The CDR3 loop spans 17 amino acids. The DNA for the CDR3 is TGTGCCAGCAGCCCAGCCCAGACTCTACTAGAAAATTCACCCCTCCACTTT. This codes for CASSPAQTLLENSPLHF.

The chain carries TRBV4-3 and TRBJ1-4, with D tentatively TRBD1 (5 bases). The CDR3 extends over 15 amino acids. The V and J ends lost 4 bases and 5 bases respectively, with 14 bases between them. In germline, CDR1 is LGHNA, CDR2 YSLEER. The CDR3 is CASSLLRGGNEKLFF. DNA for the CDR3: TGCGCCAGCAGCCTCCTCCGGGGCGGGAATGAAAAACTGTTTTTT.

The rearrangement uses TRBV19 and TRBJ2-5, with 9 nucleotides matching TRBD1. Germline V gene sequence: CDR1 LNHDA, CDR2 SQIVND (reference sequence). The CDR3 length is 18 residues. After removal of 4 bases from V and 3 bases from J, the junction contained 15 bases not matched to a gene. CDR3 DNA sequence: TGTGCCAGTAGTACCTACCCCCCGCGATGGACAGGGGAAGAGACCCAGTACTTC. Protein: CASSTYPPRWTGEETQYF. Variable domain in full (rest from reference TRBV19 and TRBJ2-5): DGGITQSPKYLFRKEGQNVTLSCEQNLNHDAMYWYRQDPGQGLRLIYYSQIVNDFQKGDIAEGYSVSREKKESFPLTVTSAQKNPTAFYLCASSTYPPRWTGEETQYFGPGTRLLVL.

CDR3 DNA sequence: TGTGCCAGCAGAAGCCAGGGGGCCATCACCGGGGAGCTGTTTTTT. The encoded protein is CASRSQGAITGELFF. The V call is TRBV6-1, the J call TRBJ2-2; TRBD1 matches at 8 bases. Trimming at V came to 6 bases and at J to 4 bases, leaving 7 bases not matched to a gene. The CDR3 is 15 residues long. Germline V gene lookup returns CDR1 MNHNS and CDR2 SASEGT.